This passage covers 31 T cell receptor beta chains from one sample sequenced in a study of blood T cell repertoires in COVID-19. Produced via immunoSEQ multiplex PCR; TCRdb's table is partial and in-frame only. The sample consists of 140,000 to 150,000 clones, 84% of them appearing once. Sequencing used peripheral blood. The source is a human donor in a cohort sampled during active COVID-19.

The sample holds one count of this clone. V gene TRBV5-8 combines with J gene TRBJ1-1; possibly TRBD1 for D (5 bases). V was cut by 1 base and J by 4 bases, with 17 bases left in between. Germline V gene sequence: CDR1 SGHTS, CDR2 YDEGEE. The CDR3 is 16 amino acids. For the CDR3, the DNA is TGTGCCAGCAGCTTGCCCCCAGGGAGGTTGGTCACTGAAGCTTTCTTT. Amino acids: CASSLPPGRLVTEAFF. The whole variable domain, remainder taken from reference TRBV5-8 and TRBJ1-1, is EAGVTQSPTHLIKTRGQQATLRCSPISGHTSVYWYQQALGLGLQFLLWYDEGEERNRGNFPPRFSGRQFPNYSSELNVNALELEDSALYLCASSLPPGRLVTEAFFGQGTRLTVV.

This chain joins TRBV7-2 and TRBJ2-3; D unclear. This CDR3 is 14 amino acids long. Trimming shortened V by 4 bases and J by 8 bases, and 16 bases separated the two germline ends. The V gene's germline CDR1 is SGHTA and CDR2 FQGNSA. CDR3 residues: CASSSRSADVTQYF. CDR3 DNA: TGTGCCAGCAGCTCAAGATCGGCGGATGTTACGCAGTATTTT. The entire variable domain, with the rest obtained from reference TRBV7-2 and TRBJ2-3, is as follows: GAGVSQSPSNKVTEKGKDVELRCDPISGHTALYWYRQSLGQGLEFLIYFQGNSAPDKSGLPSDRFSAERTGGSVSTLTIQRTQQEDSAVYLCASSSRSADVTQYFGPGTRLTVL.

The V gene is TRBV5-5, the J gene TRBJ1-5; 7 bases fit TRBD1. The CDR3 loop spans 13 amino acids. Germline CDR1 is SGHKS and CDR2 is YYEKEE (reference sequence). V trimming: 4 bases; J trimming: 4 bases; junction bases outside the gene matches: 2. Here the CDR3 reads CASSLTGNQPQHF. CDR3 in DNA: TGTGCCAGCAGCCTGACAGGGAATCAGCCCCAGCATTTT.

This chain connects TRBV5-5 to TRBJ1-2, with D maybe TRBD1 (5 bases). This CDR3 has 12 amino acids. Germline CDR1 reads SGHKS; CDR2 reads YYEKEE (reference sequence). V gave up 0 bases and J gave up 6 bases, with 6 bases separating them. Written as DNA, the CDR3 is TGTGCCAGCAGCTTGGTAGGGGATGGCTACACCTTC. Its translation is CASSLVGDGYTF.

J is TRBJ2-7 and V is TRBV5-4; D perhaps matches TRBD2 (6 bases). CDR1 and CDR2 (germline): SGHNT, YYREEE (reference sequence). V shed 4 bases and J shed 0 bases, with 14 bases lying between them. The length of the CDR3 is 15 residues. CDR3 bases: TGTGCCAGCAGCCGGGGGACGGCTAGCTCCTACGAGCAGTACGTC. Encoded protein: CASSRGTASSYEQYV.

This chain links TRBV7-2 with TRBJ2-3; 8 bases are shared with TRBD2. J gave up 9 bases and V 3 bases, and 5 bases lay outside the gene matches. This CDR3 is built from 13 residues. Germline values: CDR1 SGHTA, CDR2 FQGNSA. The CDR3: CASSFREGSTQYF. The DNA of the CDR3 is TGTGCCAGCAGCTTCCGGGAGGGGAGCACGCAGTATTTT.

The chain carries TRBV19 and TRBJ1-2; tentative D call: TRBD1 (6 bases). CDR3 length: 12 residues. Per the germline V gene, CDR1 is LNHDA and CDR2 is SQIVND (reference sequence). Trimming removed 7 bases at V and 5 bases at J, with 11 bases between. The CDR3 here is CASMTGLYGYTF. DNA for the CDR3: TGTGCCAGTATGACAGGCCTATATGGCTACACCTTC. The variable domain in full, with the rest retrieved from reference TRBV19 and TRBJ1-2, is DGGITQSPKYLFRKEGQNVTLSCEQNLNHDAMYWYRQDPGQGLRLIYYSQIVNDFQKGDIAEGYSVSREKKESFPLTVTSAQKNPTAFYLCASMTGLYGYTFGSGTRLTVV.

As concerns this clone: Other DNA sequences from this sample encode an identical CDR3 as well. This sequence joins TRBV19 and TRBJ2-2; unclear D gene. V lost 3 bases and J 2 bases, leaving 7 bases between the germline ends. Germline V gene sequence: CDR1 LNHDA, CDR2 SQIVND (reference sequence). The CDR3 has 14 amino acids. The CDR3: CASSISRNTGELFF. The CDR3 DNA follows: TGTGCCAGTAGTATCTCCAGAAACACCGGGGAGCTGTTTTTT.

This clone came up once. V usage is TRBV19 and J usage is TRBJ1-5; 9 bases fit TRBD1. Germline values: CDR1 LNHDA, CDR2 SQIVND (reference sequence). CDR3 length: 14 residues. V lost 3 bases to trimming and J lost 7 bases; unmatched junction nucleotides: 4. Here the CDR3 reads CASSIRQGGQPQHF. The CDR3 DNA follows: TGTGCCAGTAGTATTAGACAGGGGGGACAGCCCCAGCATTTT.

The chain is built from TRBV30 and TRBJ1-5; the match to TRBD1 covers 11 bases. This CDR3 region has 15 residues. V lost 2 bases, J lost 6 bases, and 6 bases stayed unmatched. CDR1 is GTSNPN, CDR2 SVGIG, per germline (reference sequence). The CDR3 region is CAWSRGQGAPQPQHF. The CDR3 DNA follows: TGTGCCTGGAGTCGTGGACAGGGGGCGCCTCAGCCCCAGCATTTT.

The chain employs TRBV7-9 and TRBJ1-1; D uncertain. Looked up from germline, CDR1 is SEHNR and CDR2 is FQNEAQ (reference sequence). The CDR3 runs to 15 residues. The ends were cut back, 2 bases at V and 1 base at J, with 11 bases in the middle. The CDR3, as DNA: TGTGCCAGCAGCTTATTCCCGGGTTGGAACACTGAAGCTTTCTTT. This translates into CASSLFPGWNTEAFF.

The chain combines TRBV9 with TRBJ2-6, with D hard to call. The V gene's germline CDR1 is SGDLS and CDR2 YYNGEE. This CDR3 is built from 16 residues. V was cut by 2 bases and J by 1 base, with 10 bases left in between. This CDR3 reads CASSVTVGSGANVLTF. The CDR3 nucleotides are TGTGCCAGCAGCGTCACAGTTGGATCTGGGGCCAACGTCCTGACTTTC.

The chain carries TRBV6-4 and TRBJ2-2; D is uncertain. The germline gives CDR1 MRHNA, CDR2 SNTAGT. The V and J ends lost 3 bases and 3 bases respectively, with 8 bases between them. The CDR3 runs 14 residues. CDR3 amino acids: CASSERRDTGELFF. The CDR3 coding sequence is TGTGCCAGCAGTGAACGCCGGGACACCGGGGAGCTGTTTTTT.

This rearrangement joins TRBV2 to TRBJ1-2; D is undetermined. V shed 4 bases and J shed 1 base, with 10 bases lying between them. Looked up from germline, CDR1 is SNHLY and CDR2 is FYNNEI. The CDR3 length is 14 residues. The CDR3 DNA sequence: TGTGCCAGCAGTGGGGGAGGAAATAACTATGGCTACACCTTC. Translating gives CASSGGGNNYGYTF. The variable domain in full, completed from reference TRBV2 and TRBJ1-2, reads EPEVTQTPSHQVTQMGQEVILRCVPISNHLYFYWYRQILGQKVEFLVSFYNNEISEKSEIFDDQFSVERPDGSNFTLKIRSTKLEDSAMYFCASSGGGNNYGYTFGSGTRLTVV.

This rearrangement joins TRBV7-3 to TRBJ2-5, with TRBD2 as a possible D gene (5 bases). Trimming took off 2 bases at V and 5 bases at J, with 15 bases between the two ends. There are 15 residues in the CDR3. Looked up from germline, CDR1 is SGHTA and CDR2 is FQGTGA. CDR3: CASSLDGLAGETQYF. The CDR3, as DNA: TGTGCCAGCAGCTTAGATGGTCTAGCTGGGGAGACCCAGTACTTC.

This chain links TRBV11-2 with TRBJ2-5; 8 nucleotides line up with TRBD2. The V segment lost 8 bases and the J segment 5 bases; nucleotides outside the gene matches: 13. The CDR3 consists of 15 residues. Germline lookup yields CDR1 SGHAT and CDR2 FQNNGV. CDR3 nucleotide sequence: TGTGCCAGCGGTCGCACGGGGGGGCGGGTGGAGACCCAGTACTTC. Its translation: CASGRTGGRVETQYF. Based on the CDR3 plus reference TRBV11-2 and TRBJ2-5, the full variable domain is EAGVAQSPRYKIIEKRQSVAFWCNPISGHATLYWYQQILGQGPKLLIQFQNNGVVDDSQLPKDRFSAERLKGVDSTLKIQPAKLEDSAVYLCASGRTGGRVETQYFGPGTRLLVL.

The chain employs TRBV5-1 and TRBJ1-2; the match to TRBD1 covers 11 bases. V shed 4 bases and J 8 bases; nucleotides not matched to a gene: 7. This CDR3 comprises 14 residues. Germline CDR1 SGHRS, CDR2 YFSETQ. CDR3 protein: CASSPGTGGRGYTF. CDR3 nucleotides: TGCGCCAGCAGCCCCGGGACAGGGGGGCGAGGCTACACCTTC.

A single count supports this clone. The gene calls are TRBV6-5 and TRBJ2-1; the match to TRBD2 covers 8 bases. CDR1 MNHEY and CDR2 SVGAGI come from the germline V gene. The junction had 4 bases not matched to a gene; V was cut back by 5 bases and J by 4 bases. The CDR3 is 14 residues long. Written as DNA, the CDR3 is TGTGCCAGCAGTAGGGCTAGCGGGTACAATGAGCAGTTCTTC. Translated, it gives CASSRASGYNEQFF.

This CDR3 reads CASSLAIGSPLIDTQYF. For the CDR3, the DNA is TGTGCCAGCAGCTTAGCTATCGGTAGCCCCCTCATAGATACGCAGTATTTT. The chain joins TRBV7-9 to TRBJ2-3; D gene uncertain. V lost 0 bases and J lost 5, with 18 bases in between. This CDR3 has 17 amino acids. Per germline, CDR1 SEHNR and CDR2 FQNEAQ (reference sequence).

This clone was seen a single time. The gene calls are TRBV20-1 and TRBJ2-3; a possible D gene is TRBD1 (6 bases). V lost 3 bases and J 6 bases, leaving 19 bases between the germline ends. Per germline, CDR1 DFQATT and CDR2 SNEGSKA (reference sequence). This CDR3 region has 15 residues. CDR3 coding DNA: TGCAGTGCTAGTTACTCGAGCCTGCAGGGGGATACGCAGTATTTT. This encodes CSASYSSLQGDTQYF.

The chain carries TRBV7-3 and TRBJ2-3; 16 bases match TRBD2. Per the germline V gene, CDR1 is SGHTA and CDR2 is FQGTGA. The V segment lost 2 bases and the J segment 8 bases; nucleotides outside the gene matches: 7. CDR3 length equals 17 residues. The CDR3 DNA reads TGTGCCAGCAGCTTAGGTGGGACTAGCGGGGGGGCAGGTACGCAGTATTTT. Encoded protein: CASSLGGTSGGAGTQYF. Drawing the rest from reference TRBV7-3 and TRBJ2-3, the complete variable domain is GAGVSQTPSNKVTEKGKYVELRCDPISGHTALYWYRQSLGQGPEFLIYFQGTGAADDSGLPNDRFFAVRPEGSVSTLKIQRTERGDSAVYLCASSLGGTSGGAGTQYFGPGTRLTVL.

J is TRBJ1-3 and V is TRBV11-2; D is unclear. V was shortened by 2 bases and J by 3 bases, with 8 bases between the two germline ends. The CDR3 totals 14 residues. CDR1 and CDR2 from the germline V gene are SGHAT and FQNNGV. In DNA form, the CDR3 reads TGTGCCAGCAGCTTAAGCGGCGATGGAAACACCATATATTTT. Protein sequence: CASSLSGDGNTIYF.

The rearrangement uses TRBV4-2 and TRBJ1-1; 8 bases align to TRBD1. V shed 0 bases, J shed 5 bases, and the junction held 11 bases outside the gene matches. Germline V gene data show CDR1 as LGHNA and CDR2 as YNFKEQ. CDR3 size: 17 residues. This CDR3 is CASSQDPRGQGRTEAFF. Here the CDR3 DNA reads TGTGCCAGCAGCCAAGACCCCCGCGGACAGGGAAGAACTGAAGCTTTCTTT.

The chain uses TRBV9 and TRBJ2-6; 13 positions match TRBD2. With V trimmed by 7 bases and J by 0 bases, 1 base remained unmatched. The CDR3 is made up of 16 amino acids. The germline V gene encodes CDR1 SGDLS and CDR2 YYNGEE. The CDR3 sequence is CASGLAGVSGANVLTF. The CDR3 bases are TGTGCCAGCGGACTAGCGGGGGTCTCTGGGGCCAACGTCCTGACTTTC.

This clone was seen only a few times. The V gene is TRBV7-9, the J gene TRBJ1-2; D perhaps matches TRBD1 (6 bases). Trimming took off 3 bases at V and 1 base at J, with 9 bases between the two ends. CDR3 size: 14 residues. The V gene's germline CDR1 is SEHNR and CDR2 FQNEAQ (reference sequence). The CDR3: CASSLGAHNYGYTF. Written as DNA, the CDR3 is TGTGCCAGCAGCTTGGGGGCGCATAACTATGGCTACACCTTC.

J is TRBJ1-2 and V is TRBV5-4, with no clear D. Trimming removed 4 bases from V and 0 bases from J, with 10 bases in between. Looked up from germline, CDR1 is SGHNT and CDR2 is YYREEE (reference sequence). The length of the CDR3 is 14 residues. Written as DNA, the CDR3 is TGTGCCAGCAGCCCGATGCGAGCTAACTATGGCTACACCTTC. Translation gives CASSPMRANYGYTF.

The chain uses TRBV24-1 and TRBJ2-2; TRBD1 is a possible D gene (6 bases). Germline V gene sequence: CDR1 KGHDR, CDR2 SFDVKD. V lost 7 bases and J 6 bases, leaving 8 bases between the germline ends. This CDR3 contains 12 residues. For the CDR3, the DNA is TGTGCCACCAGGACAGGCGCCGGGGAGCTGTTTTTT. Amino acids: CATRTGAGELFF.

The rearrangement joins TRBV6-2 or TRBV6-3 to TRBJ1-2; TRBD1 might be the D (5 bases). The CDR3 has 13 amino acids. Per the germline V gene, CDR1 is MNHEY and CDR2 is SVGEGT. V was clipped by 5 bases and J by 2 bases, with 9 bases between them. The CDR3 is CASSQTENYGYTF. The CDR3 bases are TGTGCCAGCAGTCAGACAGAGAACTATGGCTACACCTTC.

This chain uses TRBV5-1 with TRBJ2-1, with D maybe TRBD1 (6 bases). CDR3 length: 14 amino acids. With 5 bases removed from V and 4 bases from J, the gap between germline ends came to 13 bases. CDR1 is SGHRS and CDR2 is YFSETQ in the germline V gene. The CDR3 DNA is TGCGCCAGCAGGGTGGGACAAGATTACAATGAGCAGTTCTTC. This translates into CASRVGQDYNEQFF.

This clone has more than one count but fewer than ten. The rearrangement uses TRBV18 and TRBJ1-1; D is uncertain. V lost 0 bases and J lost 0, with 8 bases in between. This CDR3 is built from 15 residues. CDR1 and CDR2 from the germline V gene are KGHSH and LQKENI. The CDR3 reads CASSPPPTLNTEAFF. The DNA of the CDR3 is TGTGCCAGCTCACCACCACCGACATTGAACACTGAAGCTTTCTTT.

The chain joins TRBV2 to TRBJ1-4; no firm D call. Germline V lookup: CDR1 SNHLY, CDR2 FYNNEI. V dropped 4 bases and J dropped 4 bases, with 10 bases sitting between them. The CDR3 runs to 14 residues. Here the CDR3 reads CASSVRSLNEKLFF. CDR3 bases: TGTGCCAGCAGTGTGAGGAGCCTTAATGAAAAACTGTTTTTT.